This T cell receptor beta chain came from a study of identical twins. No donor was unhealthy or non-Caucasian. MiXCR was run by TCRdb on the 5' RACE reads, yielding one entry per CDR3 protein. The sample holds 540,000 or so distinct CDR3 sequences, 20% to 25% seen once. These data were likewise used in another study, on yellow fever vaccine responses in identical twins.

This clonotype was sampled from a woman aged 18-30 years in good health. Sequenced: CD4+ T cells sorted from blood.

CDR3 amino acids: CASSLNPGLAGAEQFF. CDR3 coding DNA: TGTGCCAGCAGCTTAAACCCAGGACTAGCGGGAGCTGAGCAGTTCTTC. The chain carries TRBV11-2 and TRBJ2-1; 13 bases are a match to TRBD2. Germline values: CDR1 SGHAT, CDR2 FQNNGV. The ends lost 2 bases at V and 9 bases at J; junction bases unmatched: 7. The CDR3 length is 16 residues.